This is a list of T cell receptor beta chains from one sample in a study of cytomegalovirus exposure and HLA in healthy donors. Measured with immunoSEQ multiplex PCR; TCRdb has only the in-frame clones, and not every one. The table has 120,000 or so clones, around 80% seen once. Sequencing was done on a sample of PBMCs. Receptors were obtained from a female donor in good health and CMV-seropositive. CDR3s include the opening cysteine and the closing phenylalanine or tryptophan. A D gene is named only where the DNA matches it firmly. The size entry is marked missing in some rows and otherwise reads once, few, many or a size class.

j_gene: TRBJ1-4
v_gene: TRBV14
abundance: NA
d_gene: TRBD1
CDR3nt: TGTGCCAGCAGTCCGAGGACAGGGAGTGAAAAACTGTTTTTT
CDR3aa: CASSPRTGSEKLFF

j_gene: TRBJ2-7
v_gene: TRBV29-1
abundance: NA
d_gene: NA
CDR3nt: TGCAGCGTTATACAGGCAACCTACGAGCAGTACTTC
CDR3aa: CSVIQATYEQYF

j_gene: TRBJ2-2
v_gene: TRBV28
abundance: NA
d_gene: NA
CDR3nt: TGTGCCAGCAGTTATCCCGGAGCACAACGCACCGGGGAGCTGTTTTTT
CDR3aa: CASSYPGAQRTGELFF

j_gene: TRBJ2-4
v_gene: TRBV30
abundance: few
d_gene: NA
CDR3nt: TGTGCCTGGAGTGTCCAGGCAACGAGAGCCAAAAACATTCAGTACTTC
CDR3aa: CAWSVQATRAKNIQYF

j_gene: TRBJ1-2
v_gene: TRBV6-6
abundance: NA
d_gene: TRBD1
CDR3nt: TGTGCCAGCAGTTACGGGACAGGAGTATATGGCTACACCTTC
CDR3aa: CASSYGTGVYGYTF

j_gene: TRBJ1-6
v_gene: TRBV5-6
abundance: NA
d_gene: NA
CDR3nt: TGTGCCAGCAGCTTTAACCGGAATTCACCCCTCCACTTT
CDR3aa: CASSFNRNSPLHF

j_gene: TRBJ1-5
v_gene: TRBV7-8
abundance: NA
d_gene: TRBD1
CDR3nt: TGTGCCAGCAGTCCATATGGACAGGGCGGGAATCAGCCCCAGCATTTT
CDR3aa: CASSPYGQGGNQPQHF

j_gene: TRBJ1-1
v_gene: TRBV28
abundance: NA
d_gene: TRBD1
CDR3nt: TGTGCCAGCAGCCCCGGGGGGGGACAGGAAGCTTTCTTT
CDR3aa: CASSPGGGQEAFF

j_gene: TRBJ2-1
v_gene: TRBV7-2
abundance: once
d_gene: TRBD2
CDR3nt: TGTGCCAGCAGCCCCCCGGGACTAGCGGGGGCCGAGCAGTTCTTC
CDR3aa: CASSPPGLAGAEQFF

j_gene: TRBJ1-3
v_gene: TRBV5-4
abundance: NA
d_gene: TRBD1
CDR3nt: TGTGCCAGCAGCAGGGACAGCTTCTCTGGAAACACCATATATTTT
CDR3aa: CASSRDSFSGNTIYF

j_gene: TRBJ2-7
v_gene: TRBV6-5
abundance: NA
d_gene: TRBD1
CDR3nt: TGTGCCAGCAGGGAGACAGGGTCCTACGAGCAGTACTTC
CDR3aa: CASRETGSYEQYF

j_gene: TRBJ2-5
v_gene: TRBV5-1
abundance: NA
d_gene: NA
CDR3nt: TGCGCCAGCAGCCCCCAACCAGGGGTTGGGGAGACCCAGTACTTC
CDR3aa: CASSPQPGVGETQYF

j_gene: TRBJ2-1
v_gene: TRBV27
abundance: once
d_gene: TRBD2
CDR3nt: TGTGCCAGCAGTCAATACGGGGGGGCGGTAGGCAATGAGCAGTTCTTC
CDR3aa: CASSQYGGAVGNEQFF

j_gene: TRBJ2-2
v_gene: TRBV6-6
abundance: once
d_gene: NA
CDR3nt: TGTGCCAGTAGTATAAAGCCGGGAACGGGCGGGGAGCTGTTTTTT
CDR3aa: CASSIKPGTGGELFF

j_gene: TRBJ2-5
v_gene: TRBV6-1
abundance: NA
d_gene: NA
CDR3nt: TGTGCCAGCAGTGAAGGTGTGGGCACGGAGACCCAGTACTTC
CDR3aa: CASSEGVGTETQYF

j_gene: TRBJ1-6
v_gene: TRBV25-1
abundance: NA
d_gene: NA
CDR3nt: TGTGCCAGCAGTGAATCCAGGAATTCACCCCTCCACTTT
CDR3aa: CASSESRNSPLHF

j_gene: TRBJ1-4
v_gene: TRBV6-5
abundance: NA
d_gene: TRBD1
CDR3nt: TGTGCCAGCAGTCCCCAGGGGGCGGACGAAAAACTGTTTTTT
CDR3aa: CASSPQGADEKLFF

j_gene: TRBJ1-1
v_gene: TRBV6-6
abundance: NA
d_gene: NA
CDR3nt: TGTGCCAGCAGTTACGGACAGTTATTTAACACTGAAGCTTTCTTT
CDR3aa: CASSYGQLFNTEAFF

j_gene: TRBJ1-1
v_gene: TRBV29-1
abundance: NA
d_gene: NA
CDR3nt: TGCAGCGTTGGTGGGGTTGTGGGGGCGGACACTGAAGCTTTCTTT
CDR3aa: CSVGGVVGADTEAFF

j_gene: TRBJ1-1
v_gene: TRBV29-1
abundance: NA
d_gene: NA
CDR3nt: TGCAGCGTTGTAAGGGGCACTGAAGCTTTCTTT
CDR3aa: CSVVRGTEAFF

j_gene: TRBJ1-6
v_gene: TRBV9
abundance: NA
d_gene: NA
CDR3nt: TGTGCCAGCAGCGTAGGTGGAGGCTCCTATAATTCACCCCTCCACTTT
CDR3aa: CASSVGGGSYNSPLHF

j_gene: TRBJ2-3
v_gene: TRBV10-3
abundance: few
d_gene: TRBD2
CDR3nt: TGTGCCATCAGTGAGTCCCGGCCAGCGGGGGGACCCACAGATACGCAGTATTTT
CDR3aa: CAISESRPAGGPTDTQYF

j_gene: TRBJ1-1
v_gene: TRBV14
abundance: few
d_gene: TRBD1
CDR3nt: TGTGCCAGCAGCCTCGGACAGGGGAGGTATCCTGCGGAAGCTTTCTTT
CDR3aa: CASSLGQGRYPAEAFF

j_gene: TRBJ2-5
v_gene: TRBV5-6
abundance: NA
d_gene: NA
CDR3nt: TGTGCCAGCAGCCCCCAGGGCCAAGAGACCCAGTACTTC
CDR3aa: CASSPQGQETQYF

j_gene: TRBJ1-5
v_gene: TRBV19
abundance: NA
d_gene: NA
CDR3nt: TGTGCCAGTACAAACAGGGTGGGGGTCGGCAATCAGCCCCAGCATTTT
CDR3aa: CASTNRVGVGNQPQHF

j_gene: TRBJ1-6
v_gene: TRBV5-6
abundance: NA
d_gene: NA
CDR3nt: TGTGCCAGCAGCTCCGGGACACCTAATTCACCCCTCCACTTT
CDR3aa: CASSSGTPNSPLHF

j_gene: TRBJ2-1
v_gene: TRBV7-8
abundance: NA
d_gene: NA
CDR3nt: TGTGCCAGCAGCTTAGAGCGGAGACCAAAAAATGAGCAGTTCTTC
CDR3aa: CASSLERRPKNEQFF

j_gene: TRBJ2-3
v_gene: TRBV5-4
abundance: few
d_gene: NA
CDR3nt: TGTGCCAGCAGCCCGAGAATATTGCCAGATACGCAGTATTTT
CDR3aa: CASSPRILPDTQYF

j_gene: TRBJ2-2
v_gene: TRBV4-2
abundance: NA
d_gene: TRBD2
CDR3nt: TGTGCCAGCAGCCACGGGGGGCTAGCGGGGGGACAAAACACCGGGGAGCTGTTTTTT
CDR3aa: CASSHGGLAGGQNTGELFF

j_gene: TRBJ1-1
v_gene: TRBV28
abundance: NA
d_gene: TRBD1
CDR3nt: TGTGCCAGCAGTATTATACAGGGGCGGAACACTGAAGCTTTCTTT
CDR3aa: CASSIIQGRNTEAFF

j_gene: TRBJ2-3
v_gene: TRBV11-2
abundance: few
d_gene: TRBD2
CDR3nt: TGTGCCAGCAGCCCACTAGCGGGGGCGCGGGGTACGCAGTATTTT
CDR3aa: CASSPLAGARGTQYF

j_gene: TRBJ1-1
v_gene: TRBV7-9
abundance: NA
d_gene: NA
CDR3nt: TGTGCCAGCAGCTCCGCAGCGGGCACTGAAGCTTTCTTT
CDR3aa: CASSSAAGTEAFF

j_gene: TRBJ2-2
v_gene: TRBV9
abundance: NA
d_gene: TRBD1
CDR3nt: TGTGCCAGCAGCGTAGCACAGGGGGCGAACACCGGGGAGCTGTTTTTT
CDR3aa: CASSVAQGANTGELFF

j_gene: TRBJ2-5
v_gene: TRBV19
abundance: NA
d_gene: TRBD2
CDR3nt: TGTGCCAGTAGGTCACTCCAGCGGGGGTATTCAGAGACCCAGTACTTC
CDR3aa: CASRSLQRGYSETQYF

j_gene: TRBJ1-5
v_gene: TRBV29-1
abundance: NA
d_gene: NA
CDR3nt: TGCAGCGTTGTCGACTACGATCAGCCCCAGCATTTT
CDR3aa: CSVVDYDQPQHF

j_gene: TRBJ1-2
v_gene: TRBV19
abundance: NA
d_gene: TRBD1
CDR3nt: TGTGCCAGTAGGTTCGACAGGGGGCGAAGTGGCTACACCTTC
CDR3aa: CASRFDRGRSGYTF

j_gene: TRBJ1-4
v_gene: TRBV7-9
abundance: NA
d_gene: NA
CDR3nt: TGTGCCAGCACCCTGGGGGGTTATGAAAAACTGTTTTTT
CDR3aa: CASTLGGYEKLFF

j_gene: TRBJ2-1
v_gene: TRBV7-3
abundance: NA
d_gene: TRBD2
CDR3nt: TGTGCCAGCGGCGGGGGAATGGGCTATGAGCAGTTCTTC
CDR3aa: CASGGGMGYEQFF

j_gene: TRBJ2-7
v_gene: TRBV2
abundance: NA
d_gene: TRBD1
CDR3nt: TGTGCCAGCAAACGAGCGCGTTCGGACAGGTATCCCTACGAGCAGTACTTC
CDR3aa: CASKRARSDRYPYEQYF

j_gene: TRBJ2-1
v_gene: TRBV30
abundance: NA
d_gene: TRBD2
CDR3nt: TGTGCCTGGAGTTCGGGGGGAGTTGCGAATGAGCAGTTCTTC
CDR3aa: CAWSSGGVANEQFF

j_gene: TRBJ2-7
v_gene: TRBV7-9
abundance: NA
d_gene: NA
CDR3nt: TGTTCCAGCAGCCCCCCGGTCGACGAGCAGTACTTC
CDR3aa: CSSSPPVDEQYF

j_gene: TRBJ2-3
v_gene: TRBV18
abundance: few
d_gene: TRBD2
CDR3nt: TGTGCCAGCTCACCACGACTAGCGGTCACAGATACGCAGTATTTT
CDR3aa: CASSPRLAVTDTQYF

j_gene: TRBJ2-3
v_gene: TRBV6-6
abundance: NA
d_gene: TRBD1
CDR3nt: TGTGCCAGCACCGACAGGGGGCGCACAGATACGCAGTATTTT
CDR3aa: CASTDRGRTDTQYF

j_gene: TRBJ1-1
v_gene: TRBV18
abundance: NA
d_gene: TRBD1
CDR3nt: TGTGCCAGCTCACCAAGGGGGCCCTACACTGAAGCTTTCTTT
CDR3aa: CASSPRGPYTEAFF

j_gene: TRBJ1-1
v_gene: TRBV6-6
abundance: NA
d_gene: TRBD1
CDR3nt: TGTGCCAGCAGTTTTACAGGGGGGGATAGGAGGGCTGAAGCTTTCTTT
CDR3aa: CASSFTGGDRRAEAFF

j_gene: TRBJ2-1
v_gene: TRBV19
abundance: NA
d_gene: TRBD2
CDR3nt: TGTGCCAGTAGTTTCTGGACTAGCGGGGGAGGCCCCTACAATGAGCAGTTCTTC
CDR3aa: CASSFWTSGGGPYNEQFF

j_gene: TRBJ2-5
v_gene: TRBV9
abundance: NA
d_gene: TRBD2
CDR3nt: TGTGCCAGCAGCTCAAGCGGGGCTCAAGAGACCCAGTACTTC
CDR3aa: CASSSSGAQETQYF

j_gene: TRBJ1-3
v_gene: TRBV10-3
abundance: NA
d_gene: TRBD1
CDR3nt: TGTGCCATCAGCCGGGACAGGGTTCGGTCTGGAAACACCATATATTTT
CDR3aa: CAISRDRVRSGNTIYF

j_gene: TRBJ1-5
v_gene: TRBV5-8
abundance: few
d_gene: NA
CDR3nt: TGTGCCAGCAGGCCGACCGGGTGGCGAGGTAGGCAGCCCCAGCATTTT
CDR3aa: CASRPTGWRGRQPQHF

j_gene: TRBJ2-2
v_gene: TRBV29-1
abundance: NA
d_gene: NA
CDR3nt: TGCAGCGCTAGAACCCAGAGCGCGAACACCGGGGAGCTGTTTTTT
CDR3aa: CSARTQSANTGELFF

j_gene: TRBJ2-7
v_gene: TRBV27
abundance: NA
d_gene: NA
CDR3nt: TGTGCCAGCAGCCCTGGCCCCTACGAGCAGTACTTC
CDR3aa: CASSPGPYEQYF

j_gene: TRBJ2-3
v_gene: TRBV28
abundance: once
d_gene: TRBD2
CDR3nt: TGTGCCAGCAGCCCTAGCGGGGGGCGCACAGATACGCAGTATTTT
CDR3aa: CASSPSGGRTDTQYF

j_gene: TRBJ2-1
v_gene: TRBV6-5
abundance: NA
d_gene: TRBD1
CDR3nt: TGTGCCAGCCTGACCGGGACAGGCTCCTACAATGAGCAGTTCTTC
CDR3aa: CASLTGTGSYNEQFF

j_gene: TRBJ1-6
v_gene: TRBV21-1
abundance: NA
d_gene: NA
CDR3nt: TGTGCCAGCAGCAAAAGGTCCCGGCGGAGCTACTCCTATAATTCACCCCTCCACTTT
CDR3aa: CASSKRSRRSYSYNSPLHF

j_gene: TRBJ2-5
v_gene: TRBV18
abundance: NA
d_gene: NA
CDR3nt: TGTGCCAGCTCACCCGGCGGGGATAAGAAGACCCAGTACTTC
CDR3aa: CASSPGGDKKTQYF